Listed below are T cell receptor beta chains from one sample, sequenced in a study of blood T cell repertoires in COVID-19. Profiling relied on immunoSEQ multiplex PCR, and the TCRdb table lists in-frame clones only, not all of them. Of about 200,000 clones in the sample, about 80% are singletons; the top ten hold roughly 6.7%. Material: peripheral blood. The receptor source for this set is a man between 60 and 70 years old with acute or convalescent COVID-19. Each CDR3 is given with its conserved first and last residue. Each record gives: D gene, clone size, J gene, V gene, CDR3 protein, CDR3 DNA. The D gene is left open where the match is weak. The size of a clone is reported for some rows only, either as once, few or many, or as a class for expanded clones.

D gene: NA
clone size: NA
J gene: TRBJ2-7
V gene: TRBV28
CDR3 protein: CASSPNRGGRSYEQYF
CDR3 DNA: TGTGCCAGCAGCCCCAACAGGGGGGGACGCTCCTACGAGCAGTACTTC

D gene: TRBD1
clone size: NA
J gene: TRBJ1-4
V gene: TRBV5-1
CDR3 protein: CASSLAGTGGEKLFF
CDR3 DNA: TGCGCCAGCAGCTTGGCTGGGACAGGGGGAGAAAAACTGTTTTTT

D gene: TRBD2
clone size: NA
J gene: TRBJ2-7
V gene: TRBV15
CDR3 protein: CATSPLEGLAGAYEQYF
CDR3 DNA: TGTGCCACCAGCCCCCTTGAGGGACTAGCGGGAGCGTACGAGCAGTACTTC

D gene: TRBD2
clone size: NA
J gene: TRBJ2-1
V gene: TRBV9
CDR3 protein: CASSIGTSGSSYNEQFF
CDR3 DNA: TGTGCCAGCAGCATTGGGACTAGCGGGAGCTCCTACAATGAGCAGTTCTTC

D gene: NA
clone size: NA
J gene: TRBJ2-1
V gene: TRBV9
CDR3 protein: CASSVGGPSYNEQFF
CDR3 DNA: TGTGCCAGCAGCGTAGGGGGGCCCTCCTACAATGAGCAGTTCTTC

D gene: NA
clone size: NA
J gene: TRBJ1-2
V gene: TRBV2
CDR3 protein: CASSGDSGLNYGYTF
CDR3 DNA: TGTGCCAGCAGTGGGGATTCAGGGTTGAACTATGGCTACACCTTC

D gene: TRBD1
clone size: NA
J gene: TRBJ1-1
V gene: TRBV7-8
CDR3 protein: CASSPPRTGGLSEAFF
CDR3 DNA: TGTGCCAGCAGCCCGCCGCGGACAGGGGGCCTCTCTGAAGCTTTCTTT

D gene: NA
clone size: NA
J gene: TRBJ1-4
V gene: TRBV11-2
CDR3 protein: CASSFQDEKLFF
CDR3 DNA: TGTGCCAGCAGCTTTCAGGATGAAAAACTGTTTTTT

D gene: TRBD2
clone size: NA
J gene: TRBJ2-1
V gene: TRBV6-5
CDR3 protein: CASSTREPPWGEQFF
CDR3 DNA: TGTGCCAGCAGCACGCGGGAGCCCCCGTGGGGTGAGCAGTTCTTC

D gene: NA
clone size: NA
J gene: TRBJ2-7
V gene: TRBV5-4
CDR3 protein: CASSLEGGAREQYF
CDR3 DNA: TGTGCCAGCAGCTTGGAGGGCGGGGCGCGCGAGCAGTACTTC

D gene: NA
clone size: few
J gene: TRBJ1-1
V gene: TRBV5-4
CDR3 protein: CASSLFSTEAFF
CDR3 DNA: TGTGCCAGCAGCTTGTTCAGCACTGAAGCTTTCTTT

D gene: NA
clone size: NA
J gene: TRBJ1-6
V gene: TRBV11-2
CDR3 protein: CASSSLRRAEKTEWPLHF
CDR3 DNA: TGTGCCAGCAGCTCTCTGAGAAGGGCCGAGAAGACAGAATGGCCCCTCCACTTT

D gene: NA
clone size: NA
J gene: TRBJ1-5
V gene: TRBV4-1
CDR3 protein: CASSQDQNTPTYSNQPQHF
CDR3 DNA: TGCGCCAGCAGCCAAGATCAAAACACCCCAACGTATAGCAATCAGCCCCAGCATTTT

D gene: NA
clone size: NA
J gene: TRBJ1-2
V gene: TRBV10-3
CDR3 protein: CAISDALGGYGYTF
CDR3 DNA: TGTGCCATCAGTGATGCCTTAGGGGGCTATGGCTACACCTTC

D gene: TRBD1
clone size: NA
J gene: TRBJ2-7
V gene: TRBV6-1
CDR3 protein: CASSEDRLRDEQYF
CDR3 DNA: TGTGCCAGCAGTGAGGACAGGCTTCGGGACGAGCAGTACTTC

D gene: NA
clone size: NA
J gene: TRBJ2-4
V gene: TRBV13
CDR3 protein: CASSLSANIQYF
CDR3 DNA: TGTGCCAGCAGCTTAAGCGCAAACATTCAGTACTTC

D gene: NA
clone size: few
J gene: TRBJ1-1
V gene: TRBV6-1
CDR3 protein: CASSEAGQPVTMNTEAFF
CDR3 DNA: TGTGCCAGCAGTGAAGCGGGGCAGCCAGTTACCATGAACACTGAAGCTTTCTTT

D gene: TRBD1
clone size: NA
J gene: TRBJ1-2
V gene: TRBV29-1
CDR3 protein: CSVGRQGGNYGYTF
CDR3 DNA: TGCAGCGTTGGCAGACAGGGCGGGAACTATGGCTACACCTTC

D gene: TRBD1
clone size: once
J gene: TRBJ2-5
V gene: TRBV2
CDR3 protein: CASSVTGELQETQYF
CDR3 DNA: TGTGCCAGCAGTGTGACAGGGGAGCTCCAAGAGACCCAGTACTTC

D gene: NA
clone size: NA
J gene: TRBJ1-2
V gene: TRBV10-3
CDR3 protein: CAISENREGYGYTF
CDR3 DNA: TGTGCCATCAGTGAGAACAGGGAAGGCTATGGCTACACCTTC

D gene: NA
clone size: NA
J gene: TRBJ2-1
V gene: TRBV12-3/TRBV12-4
CDR3 protein: CASSLGGHSEQFF
CDR3 DNA: TGTGCCAGCAGTTTAGGGGGGCATAGTGAGCAGTTCTTC

D gene: NA
clone size: NA
J gene: TRBJ2-3
V gene: TRBV27
CDR3 protein: CASSFGRGLDTDTQYF
CDR3 DNA: TGTGCCAGCAGTTTCGGGCGGGGGCTAGACACAGATACGCAGTATTTT

D gene: NA
clone size: NA
J gene: TRBJ2-2
V gene: TRBV14
CDR3 protein: CASSAKNTGELFF
CDR3 DNA: TGTGCCAGCAGCGCGAAGAACACCGGGGAGCTGTTTTTT

D gene: TRBD1
clone size: NA
J gene: TRBJ2-1
V gene: TRBV11-2
CDR3 protein: CASSADRGQGEQFF
CDR3 DNA: TGTGCCAGCAGCGCGGACAGGGGGCAAGGGGAGCAGTTCTTC

D gene: NA
clone size: NA
J gene: TRBJ1-6
V gene: TRBV18
CDR3 protein: CASSPTREDSPLHF
CDR3 DNA: TGTGCCAGCTCACCAACCCGGGAAGATTCACCCCTCCACTTT

D gene: TRBD1
clone size: NA
J gene: TRBJ1-2
V gene: TRBV6-5
CDR3 protein: CASRRQGASRGYTF
CDR3 DNA: TGTGCCAGCAGGCGGCAGGGGGCCTCGCGAGGCTACACCTTC

D gene: NA
clone size: NA
J gene: TRBJ1-5
V gene: TRBV7-2
CDR3 protein: CASSLGERQPQHF
CDR3 DNA: TGTGCCAGCAGCTTAGGGGAGCGTCAGCCCCAGCATTTT

D gene: NA
clone size: NA
J gene: TRBJ2-1
V gene: TRBV4-3
CDR3 protein: CASSQEWTISYNEQFF
CDR3 DNA: TGCGCCAGCAGCCAAGAGTGGACTATCTCCTACAATGAGCAGTTCTTC

D gene: TRBD1
clone size: NA
J gene: TRBJ1-5
V gene: TRBV19
CDR3 protein: CASSGRDRVNYQPQHF
CDR3 DNA: TGTGCCAGTAGTGGCCGGGACAGGGTAAACTATCAGCCCCAGCATTTT

D gene: NA
clone size: NA
J gene: TRBJ1-2
V gene: TRBV28
CDR3 protein: CASSYQGYGYTF
CDR3 DNA: TGTGCCAGCAGTTATCAGGGGTATGGCTACACCTTC

D gene: TRBD1
clone size: NA
J gene: TRBJ1-6
V gene: TRBV3-1/TRBV3-2
CDR3 protein: CASSLGQVNSPLHF
CDR3 DNA: TGTGCCAGCAGCCTGGGACAGGTAAATTCACCCCTCCACTTT

D gene: NA
clone size: few
J gene: TRBJ2-7
V gene: TRBV6-6
CDR3 protein: CASSDNYEQYF
CDR3 DNA: TGTGCCAGCAGTGACAACTACGAGCAGTACTTC

D gene: NA
clone size: NA
J gene: TRBJ2-5
V gene: TRBV19
CDR3 protein: CASSLRQETQYF
CDR3 DNA: TGTGCCAGTAGTCTCCGCCAAGAGACCCAGTACTTC

D gene: NA
clone size: NA
J gene: TRBJ2-7
V gene: TRBV21-1
CDR3 protein: CASSIDVGAFGICEQYF
CDR3 DNA: TGTGCCAGCAGCATAGACGTGGGGGCTTTCGGAATTTGCGAGCAGTACTTC

D gene: TRBD2
clone size: NA
J gene: TRBJ2-1
V gene: TRBV27
CDR3 protein: CASTRGGLDEQFF
CDR3 DNA: TGTGCCAGCACTCGGGGGGGCCTAGATGAGCAGTTCTTC

D gene: NA
clone size: once
J gene: TRBJ1-2
V gene: TRBV27
CDR3 protein: CASSLSGSEAYGYTF
CDR3 DNA: TGTGCCAGCAGTTTATCAGGGTCGGAGGCGTATGGCTACACCTTC

D gene: NA
clone size: NA
J gene: TRBJ1-5
V gene: TRBV10-3
CDR3 protein: CAIKGAVNQPQHF
CDR3 DNA: TGTGCCATCAAAGGGGCGGTCAATCAGCCCCAGCATTTT

D gene: NA
clone size: NA
J gene: TRBJ2-6
V gene: TRBV28
CDR3 protein: CASSLYDITGANVLTF
CDR3 DNA: TGTGCCAGCAGTTTATATGACATTACGGGGGCCAACGTCCTGACTTTC

D gene: NA
clone size: NA
J gene: TRBJ2-1
V gene: TRBV2
CDR3 protein: CASSASDNEQFF
CDR3 DNA: TGTGCCAGCAGTGCTAGCGACAATGAGCAGTTCTTC

D gene: TRBD1
clone size: NA
J gene: TRBJ1-5
V gene: TRBV18
CDR3 protein: CASSPQGGSNQPQHF
CDR3 DNA: TGTGCCAGCTCACCTCAGGGGGGTAGCAATCAGCCCCAGCATTTT

D gene: TRBD2
clone size: NA
J gene: TRBJ2-2
V gene: TRBV7-9
CDR3 protein: CASSLGTSTGELFF
CDR3 DNA: TGTGCCAGCAGCTTAGGGACTAGCACCGGGGAGCTGTTTTTT

D gene: TRBD2
clone size: NA
J gene: TRBJ2-5
V gene: TRBV5-1
CDR3 protein: CASTKLAGETQYF
CDR3 DNA: TGCGCCAGCACCAAACTAGCGGGGGAGACCCAGTACTTC

D gene: TRBD2
clone size: NA
J gene: TRBJ2-3
V gene: TRBV19
CDR3 protein: CATTVGIAGGTDTQYF
CDR3 DNA: TGTGCCACTACGGTGGGAATAGCGGGAGGTACAGATACGCAGTATTTT

D gene: NA
clone size: NA
J gene: TRBJ2-5
V gene: TRBV6-5
CDR3 protein: CASRAGLYTGTQYF
CDR3 DNA: TGTGCCAGCAGGGCGGGACTCTATACGGGGACCCAGTACTTC

D gene: NA
clone size: NA
J gene: TRBJ1-2
V gene: TRBV29-1
CDR3 protein: CSVSQRDYGYTF
CDR3 DNA: TGCAGCGTTTCCCAGCGTGACTATGGCTACACCTTC